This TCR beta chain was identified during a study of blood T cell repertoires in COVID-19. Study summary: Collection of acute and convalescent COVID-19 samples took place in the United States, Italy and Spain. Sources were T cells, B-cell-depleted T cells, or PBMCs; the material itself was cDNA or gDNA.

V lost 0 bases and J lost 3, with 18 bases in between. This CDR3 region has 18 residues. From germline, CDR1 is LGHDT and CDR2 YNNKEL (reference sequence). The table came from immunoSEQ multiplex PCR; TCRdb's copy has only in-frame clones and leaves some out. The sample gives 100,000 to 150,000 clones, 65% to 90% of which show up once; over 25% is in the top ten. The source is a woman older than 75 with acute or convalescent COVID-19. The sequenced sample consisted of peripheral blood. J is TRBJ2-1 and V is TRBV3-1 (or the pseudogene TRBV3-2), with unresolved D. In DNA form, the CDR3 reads TGTGCCAGCAGCCAAGATCGAACTTCCTCCCCCGGCTACAATGAGCAGTTCTTC. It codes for CASSQDRTSSPGYNEQFF.